This is a list of T cell receptor beta chains from one sample in a study of shared clonotypes between healthy human individuals. The method was immunoSEQ multiplex PCR; TCRdb's version includes in-frame clones alone and lacks a portion of them. The sample holds some 1.5 million clones, 95% to 99% seen once. The sample was naive CD4+ T cells sorted from blood. All receptors come from a man aged 25 to 45 in good health. Each CDR3 is given with its conserved first and last residue. Fields, in order: V gene, J gene, D gene, clone size, CDR3 protein, CDR3 DNA. D genes are given only for firm matches. Size is omitted from some rows. Given values are once, few, many or a class for expanded clones.

V: TRBV5-4
J: TRBJ2-3
D: TRBD2
size: .
CDR3: CASSFRSGDTDTQYF
DNA: TGTGCCAGCAGCTTTCGGAGCGGGGACACAGATACGCAGTATTTT

V: TRBV11-2
J: TRBJ2-7
D: TRBD1
size: .
CDR3: CASSTLDRGFYEQYF
DNA: TGTGCCAGCAGCACCCTGGACAGGGGGTTCTACGAGCAGTACTTC

V: TRBV19
J: TRBJ2-5
D: .
size: .
CDR3: CASRLTGKETQYF
DNA: TGTGCCAGTAGACTCACAGGGAAAGAGACCCAGTACTTC

V: TRBV7-2
J: TRBJ2-2
D: .
size: .
CDR3: CASSFRERNTGELFF
DNA: TGTGCCAGCAGCTTCCGGGAGAGAAACACCGGGGAGCTGTTTTTT

V: TRBV5-1
J: TRBJ2-3
D: .
size: .
CDR3: CASSPTRRGTDTQYF
DNA: TGCGCCAGCAGCCCAACCCGAAGGGGGACAGATACGCAGTATTTT

V: TRBV7-2
J: TRBJ1-5
D: .
size: .
CDR3: CASSFERNQPQHF
DNA: TGTGCCAGCAGCTTTGAGAGAAATCAGCCCCAGCATTTT

V: TRBV15
J: TRBJ2-2
D: .
size: once
CDR3: CATSRVAAGGTGELFF
DNA: TGTGCCACCAGCAGAGTAGCGGCAGGGGGCACCGGGGAGCTGTTTTTT

V: TRBV7-9
J: TRBJ2-3
D: .
size: .
CDR3: CASSLALGVATDTQYF
DNA: TGTGCCAGCAGCTTAGCGCTCGGGGTCGCGACAGATACGCAGTATTTT

V: TRBV9
J: TRBJ2-3
D: .
size: once
CDR3: CASSVGPSEGADTQYF
DNA: TGTGCCAGCAGCGTAGGACCTAGTGAGGGTGCGGATACGCAGTATTTT

V: TRBV7-8
J: TRBJ2-1
D: TRBD1
size: .
CDR3: CASSESDRVVDNEQFF
DNA: TGTGCCAGCAGCGAGTCAGACAGGGTTGTGGACAATGAGCAGTTCTTC

V: TRBV19
J: TRBJ1-1
D: TRBD1
size: .
CDR3: CASSLIPGQGHEAFF
DNA: TGTGCCAGTAGCCTAATCCCGGGACAGGGCCATGAAGCTTTCTTT

V: TRBV7-9
J: TRBJ2-2
D: TRBD1
size: .
CDR3: CASSSPTGITGELFF
DNA: TGTGCCAGCAGCTCCCCGACAGGGATCACCGGGGAGCTGTTTTTT

V: TRBV4-1
J: TRBJ2-2
D: .
size: once
CDR3: CASSQARPSAISQLFF
DNA: TGCGCCAGCAGCCAAGCTCGCCCCAGCGCAATATCCCAGCTGTTTTTT

V: TRBV19
J: TRBJ1-1
D: TRBD1
size: .
CDR3: CASRDGGDRVWVWAEAFF
DNA: TGTGCCAGTAGGGATGGAGGGGACAGGGTTTGGGTTTGGGCTGAAGCTTTCTTT

V: TRBV6-6
J: TRBJ1-4
D: TRBD1
size: .
CDR3: CASSPPGQAGAGKLFF
DNA: TGTGCCAGCAGTCCCCCAGGACAGGCCGGCGCTGGAAAACTGTTTTTT

V: TRBV10-2
J: TRBJ2-7
D: .
size: .
CDR3: CASSPRGTDYEQYF
DNA: TGCGCCAGCAGTCCGCGGGGGACAGACTACGAGCAGTACTTC

V: TRBV5-3
J: TRBJ2-7
D: TRBD1
size: once
CDR3: CARSPTGGSYEQYF
DNA: TGTGCCAGAAGCCCGACAGGGGGGTCCTACGAGCAGTACTTC

V: TRBV5-1
J: TRBJ2-1
D: TRBD1
size: once
CDR3: CASSLVTGALYNEQFF
DNA: TGCGCCAGCAGCTTGGTGACAGGGGCCCTCTACAATGAGCAGTTCTTC

V: TRBV27
J: TRBJ2-7
D: TRBD2
size: .
CDR3: CASSFHGLAGVREQYF
DNA: TGTGCCAGCAGTTTTCACGGACTAGCGGGAGTGAGAGAGCAGTACTTC

V: TRBV9
J: TRBJ2-2
D: .
size: .
CDR3: CASSVGSTSLNTGELFF
DNA: TGTGCCAGCAGCGTAGGTTCAACGTCTTTAAACACCGGGGAGCTGTTTTTT

V: TRBV10-3
J: TRBJ2-7
D: TRBD2
size: .
CDR3: CAISETGRANSFYEQYF
DNA: TGTGCCATCAGTGAGACCGGGAGGGCCAACTCTTTCTACGAGCAGTACTTC

V: TRBV28
J: TRBJ2-3
D: TRBD2
size: .
CDR3: CASFRWREARGDTQYF
DNA: TGTGCCAGCTTCCGCTGGCGGGAGGCCAGAGGGGATACGCAGTATTTT

V: TRBV20-1
J: TRBJ1-2
D: .
size: .
CDR3: CSAADYGYTF
DNA: TGCAGTGCCGCCGATTATGGCTACACCTTC

V: TRBV28
J: TRBJ1-2
D: .
size: .
CDR3: CASSPRDYGYTF
DNA: TGTGCCAGCAGTCCACGGGATTATGGCTACACCTTC

V: TRBV6-5
J: TRBJ2-5
D: .
size: .
CDR3: CASSSQETQYF
DNA: TGTGCCAGCAGTTCCCAAGAGACCCAGTACTTC

V: TRBV7-9
J: TRBJ2-2
D: .
size: .
CDR3: CASRGVGQHTGELFF
DNA: TGTGCCAGCAGGGGAGTCGGGCAGCACACCGGGGAGCTGTTTTTT

V: TRBV5-4
J: TRBJ2-7
D: TRBD2
size: .
CDR3: CASSLVSPAGAYEQYF
DNA: TGTGCCAGCAGCTTGGTCAGCCCAGCGGGGGCCTACGAGCAGTACTTC

V: TRBV5-8
J: TRBJ2-5
D: TRBD1
size: .
CDR3: CASSPRDRGHETQYF
DNA: TGTGCCAGCAGCCCCCGGGACAGGGGGCATGAGACCCAGTACTTC

V: TRBV7-2
J: TRBJ2-7
D: .
size: .
CDR3: CASSLETSSHRQQYF
DNA: TGTGCCAGCAGCTTAGAAACTAGCTCTCATAGACAGCAGTACTTC

V: TRBV28
J: TRBJ1-4
D: .
size: .
CDR3: CASSLWGSQEKLFF
DNA: TGTGCCAGCAGTTTATGGGGGAGCCAGGAAAAACTGTTTTTT

V: TRBV6-1
J: TRBJ1-2
D: .
size: .
CDR3: CASSLEYRDYGYTF
DNA: TGTGCCAGCAGTCTAGAATATCGGGACTATGGCTACACCTTC

V: TRBV25-1
J: TRBJ2-7
D: .
size: .
CDR3: CASSDSPYEQYF
DNA: TGTGCCAGCAGTGACAGCCCCTACGAGCAGTACTTC

V: TRBV29-1
J: TRBJ1-4
D: .
size: .
CDR3: CSVGAGGALAEKLFF
DNA: TGCAGCGTTGGAGCGGGGGGGGCGTTGGCTGAAAAACTGTTTTTT

V: TRBV27
J: TRBJ1-4
D: TRBD1
size: .
CDR3: CASRVTGTGEKLFF
DNA: TGTGCCAGCAGAGTGACAGGGACGGGCGAAAAACTGTTTTTT

V: TRBV18
J: TRBJ2-7
D: TRBD1
size: .
CDR3: CASSPGQAIYEQYF
DNA: TGTGCCAGCTCACCCGGACAGGCAATCTACGAGCAGTACTTC

V: TRBV9
J: TRBJ1-2
D: .
size: .
CDR3: CASSPRGQRVGYTF
DNA: TGTGCCAGCAGCCCACGCGGCCAAAGGGTCGGCTACACCTTC

V: TRBV15
J: TRBJ1-4
D: TRBD1
size: .
CDR3: CATSRAGQGDEKLFF
DNA: TGTGCCACCAGCAGAGCGGGACAGGGGGATGAAAAACTGTTTTTT

V: TRBV18
J: TRBJ2-6
D: .
size: .
CDR3: CATSLGAGANVLTF
DNA: TGTGCCACCTCACTCGGGGCTGGGGCCAACGTCCTGACTTTC

V: TRBV18
J: TRBJ1-4
D: .
size: .
CDR3: CASSQESNEKLFF
DNA: TGTGCCAGCTCCCAGGAATCCAATGAAAAACTGTTTTTT

V: TRBV9
J: TRBJ2-7
D: TRBD2
size: .
CDR3: CASSAAGTSDYEQYF
DNA: TGTGCCAGCAGCGCCGCCGGGACTAGCGACTACGAGCAGTACTTC

V: TRBV5-4
J: TRBJ2-1
D: TRBD2
size: .
CDR3: CASRPSGSGDEQFF
DNA: TGTGCCAGCAGACCCAGCGGGAGTGGGGATGAGCAGTTCTTC

V: TRBV7-6
J: TRBJ1-2
D: .
size: .
CDR3: CASGGTYGYTF
DNA: TGTGCCAGCGGGGGGACCTATGGCTACACCTTC

V: TRBV18
J: TRBJ1-5
D: .
size: .
CDR3: CASSPAGGTSNQPQHF
DNA: TGTGCCAGCTCACCAGCGGGGGGAACCAGCAATCAGCCCCAGCATTTT

V: TRBV19
J: TRBJ1-2
D: .
size: .
CDR3: CASSPHRISNYGYTF
DNA: TGTGCCAGTAGCCCTCACAGGATATCTAACTATGGCTACACCTTC

V: TRBV18
J: TRBJ1-2
D: .
size: once
CDR3: CASSSGGLYGYTF
DNA: TGTGCCAGCTCATCGGGAGGACTCTATGGCTACACCTTC

V: TRBV28
J: TRBJ2-1
D: TRBD1
size: .
CDR3: CASSFFGTGRNEQFF
DNA: TGTGCCAGCAGTTTCTTTGGGACAGGGAGAAATGAGCAGTTCTTC

V: TRBV6-1
J: TRBJ2-3
D: TRBD1
size: once
CDR3: CASSGQGRIDTQYF
DNA: TGTGCCAGCAGTGGACAGGGGCGCATAGATACGCAGTATTTT

V: TRBV7-9
J: TRBJ2-7
D: .
size: .
CDR3: CASSKPGRNLDEQYF
DNA: TGTGCCAGCAGCAAACCGGGACGGAATTTGGACGAGCAGTACTTC

V: TRBV14
J: TRBJ2-1
D: TRBD1
size: .
CDR3: CASSQIIGQVYNEQFF
DNA: TGTGCCAGCAGCCAAATTATCGGACAGGTCTACAATGAGCAGTTCTTC

V: TRBV4-1
J: TRBJ2-3
D: .
size: once
CDR3: CASSQELDPSTDTQYF
DNA: TGCGCCAGCAGCCAAGAGCTAGACCCTAGCACAGATACGCAGTATTTT

V: TRBV19
J: TRBJ2-4
D: .
size: .
CDR3: CASSWGLTLAKNIQYF
DNA: TGTGCCAGTAGTTGGGGCCTGACTCTAGCCAAAAACATTCAGTACTTC

V: TRBV15
J: TRBJ2-7
D: .
size: .
CDR3: CATSRDSTGAEEQYF
DNA: TGTGCCACCAGCAGAGATAGTACGGGAGCGGAGGAGCAGTACTTC

V: TRBV6-5
J: TRBJ2-1
D: TRBD1
size: once
CDR3: CASSYGQGARNEQFF
DNA: TGTGCCAGCAGTTACGGACAGGGGGCGAGGAATGAGCAGTTCTTC

V: TRBV14
J: TRBJ1-4
D: .
size: .
CDR3: CASSQNWASNEKLFF
DNA: TGTGCCAGCAGCCAAAATTGGGCCTCTAATGAAAAACTGTTTTTT

V: TRBV6-5
J: TRBJ2-1
D: .
size: .
CDR3: CASSYSGDYNEQFF
DNA: TGTGCCAGCAGTTACTCAGGGGACTACAATGAGCAGTTCTTC

V: TRBV12-5
J: TRBJ2-5
D: .
size: .
CDR3: CASAFRTPQQQETQYF
DNA: TGTGCTAGTGCCTTTCGGACCCCCCAGCAGCAAGAGACCCAGTACTTC

V: TRBV9
J: TRBJ2-3
D: .
size: .
CDR3: CASSVGLMGATDTQYF
DNA: TGTGCCAGCAGCGTAGGTCTTATGGGGGCCACAGATACGCAGTATTTT

V: TRBV18
J: TRBJ2-1
D: .
size: .
CDR3: CASSPGYNEQFF
DNA: TGTGCCAGCTCCCCGGGGTACAATGAGCAGTTCTTC

V: TRBV5-4
J: TRBJ1-5
D: .
size: .
CDR3: CASSWDPPSAQHF
DNA: TGTGCCAGCAGCTGGGACCCCCCATCGGCCCAGCATTTT

V: TRBV29-1
J: TRBJ2-7
D: TRBD1
size: .
CDR3: CSVDGDSSYEQYF
DNA: TGCAGCGTTGACGGGGACAGTTCCTACGAGCAGTACTTC